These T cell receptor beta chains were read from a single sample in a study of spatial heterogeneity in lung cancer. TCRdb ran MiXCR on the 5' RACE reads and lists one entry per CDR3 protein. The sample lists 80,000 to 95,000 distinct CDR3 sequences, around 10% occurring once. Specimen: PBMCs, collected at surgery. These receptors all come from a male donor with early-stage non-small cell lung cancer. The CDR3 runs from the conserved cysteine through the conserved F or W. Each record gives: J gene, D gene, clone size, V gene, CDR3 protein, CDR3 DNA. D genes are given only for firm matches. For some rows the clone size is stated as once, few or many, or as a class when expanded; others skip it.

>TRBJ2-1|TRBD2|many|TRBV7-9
CASSLALWVAGLSYNEQFF
TGTGCCAGCAGCTTAGCTTTGTGGGTAGCGGGGCTCTCCTACAATGAGCAGTTCTTC
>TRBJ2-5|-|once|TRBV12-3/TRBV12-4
CASSLVTGTQYF
TGTGCCAGCAGTTTGGTAACGGGGACCCAGTACTTC
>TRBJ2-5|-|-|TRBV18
CASSRSKTETQYF
TGTGCCAGCTCCCGCTCTAAGACGGAGACCCAGTACTTC
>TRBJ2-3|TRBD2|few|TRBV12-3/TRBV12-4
CASSSRGFSTDTQYF
TGTGCCAGCAGCTCGCGGGGGTTCAGCACAGATACGCAGTATTTT
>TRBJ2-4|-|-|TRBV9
CASSGLENIQYF
TGTGCCAGTTCAGGGTTGGAAAACATTCAGTACTTC
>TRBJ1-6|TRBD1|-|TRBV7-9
CASSLTGVGSPLHF
TGTGCCAGCAGCTTAACAGGGGTGGGATCACCCCTCCACTTT
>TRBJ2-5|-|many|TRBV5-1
CASSLMNAQGETQYF
TGCGCCAGCAGCTTGATGAACGCGCAGGGTGAGACCCAGTACTTC
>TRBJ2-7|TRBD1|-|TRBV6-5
CASSHTGDRSYEQYF
TGTGCCAGCAGTCATACAGGGGACCGCTCCTACGAGCAGTACTTC
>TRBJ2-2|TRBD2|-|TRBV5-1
CASHESGRGNTGELFF
TGCGCCAGCCATGAGAGCGGGAGGGGAAACACCGGGGAGCTGTTTTTT
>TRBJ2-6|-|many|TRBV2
CACNLGSGANVLTF
TGTGCCTGCAACCTGGGCTCTGGGGCCAACGTCCTGACTTTC
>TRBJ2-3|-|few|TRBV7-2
CASSLMDSTDTQYF
TGTGCCAGCAGCTTAATGGACAGCACAGATACGCAGTATTTT
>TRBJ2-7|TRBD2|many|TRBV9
CASSVEGGGHYEQYF
TGTGCCAGCAGCGTAGAGGGCGGGGGTCACTACGAGCAGTACTTC
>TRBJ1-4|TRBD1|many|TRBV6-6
CASSPTGATNEKLFF
TGTGCCAGCAGTCCCACAGGGGCAACTAATGAAAAACTGTTTTTT
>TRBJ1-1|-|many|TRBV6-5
CGTGVKEREAFF
TGTGGCACGGGTGTGAAGGAGAGAGAAGCTTTCTTT
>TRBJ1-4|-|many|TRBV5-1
CASSPSGDTNEKLFF
TGCGCCAGCAGCCCATCAGGGGATACTAATGAAAAACTGTTTTTT
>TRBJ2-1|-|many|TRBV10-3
CAISPGDPSYNEQFF
TGTGCCATCAGTCCAGGAGACCCCAGCTACAATGAGCAGTTCTTC
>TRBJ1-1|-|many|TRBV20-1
CSARRPTEAFF
TGCAGTGCTAGAAGGCCCACTGAAGCTTTCTTT
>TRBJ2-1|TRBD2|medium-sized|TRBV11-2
CASSPPAGGPREQFF
TGTGCCAGCAGCCCACCAGCGGGGGGGCCTCGGGAGCAGTTCTTC
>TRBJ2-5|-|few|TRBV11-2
CASSPGTQETQYF
TGTGCCAGCAGCCCCGGGACTCAAGAGACCCAGTACTTC
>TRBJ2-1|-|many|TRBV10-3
CAISAQVNNEQFF
TGTGCCATCAGTGCCCAGGTTAACAATGAGCAGTTCTTC
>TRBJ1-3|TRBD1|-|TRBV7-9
CASSFGQGGGNTIYF
TGTGCCAGCAGCTTCGGACAGGGGGGAGGAAACACCATATATTTT
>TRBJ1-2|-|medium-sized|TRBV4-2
CASSQDLAGRGYTF
TGTGCCAGCAGCCAAGATCTTGCTGGGAGAGGCTACACCTTC
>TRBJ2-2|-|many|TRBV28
CASRPDLNTGELFF
TGTGCCAGCAGACCTGACTTGAACACCGGGGAGCTGTTTTTT
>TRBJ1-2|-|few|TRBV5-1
CASSSGQPNYGYTF
TGCGCCAGCAGCTCCGGACAACCTAACTATGGCTACACCTTC
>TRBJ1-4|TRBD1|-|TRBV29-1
CSASGTAGEKLFF
TGCAGCGCTTCCGGGACAGCAGGAGAAAAACTGTTTTTT
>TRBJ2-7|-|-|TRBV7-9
CASSLTGPPYEQYF
TGTGCCAGCAGCTTAACAGGCCCACCCTACGAGCAGTACTTC
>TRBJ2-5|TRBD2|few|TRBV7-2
CASSYPGLAAETQYF
TGTGCCAGCAGCTACCCGGGACTAGCGGCAGAGACCCAGTACTTC
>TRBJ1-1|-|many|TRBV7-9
CASSSRGGEAFF
TGTGCCAGCAGCTCCCGGGGGGGTGAAGCTTTCTTT
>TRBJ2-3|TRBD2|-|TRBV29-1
CSARSVGGRTDTQYF
TGCAGCGCCCGAAGCGTGGGCGGGAGGACAGATACGCAGTATTTT
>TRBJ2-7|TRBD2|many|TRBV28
CASSIVDSGRAYEQYF
TGTGCCAGCAGTATAGTGGATAGCGGGAGGGCGTACGAGCAGTACTTC